This record concerns one T cell receptor (beta chain) sequence. This specimen comes from a study of blood T cell repertoires in COVID-19. Study details: From T cells, B-cell-depleted T cells, or PBMCs came the material, which was cDNA or gDNA.

This CDR3 comprises 17 residues. Germline V gene data show CDR1 as MGHRA and CDR2 as YSYEKL. V lost 1 base and J lost 0, with 12 bases in between. How the authors handled the data: Amplifying reference gene primers gave estimates of nucleated cell counts. The repertoire was sequenced with immunoSEQ multiplex PCR; TCRdb's copy has only in-frame clones and lacks some. The DNA gave D and trimming, while V, J and clone size come from that table. The data contain about 54,000 clones, roughly 90% of them singletons. The chain carries TRBV4-1 and TRBJ2-2; the D gene is possibly TRBD2 (6 bases). The receptor was derived from a man aged 55-75 years with active COVID-19. Sequenced: peripheral blood. DNA of the CDR3: TGCGCCAGCAGCCAAGGAGTAGGACTATCGAACACCGGGGAGCTGTTTTTT. Protein product: CASSQGVGLSNTGELFF.